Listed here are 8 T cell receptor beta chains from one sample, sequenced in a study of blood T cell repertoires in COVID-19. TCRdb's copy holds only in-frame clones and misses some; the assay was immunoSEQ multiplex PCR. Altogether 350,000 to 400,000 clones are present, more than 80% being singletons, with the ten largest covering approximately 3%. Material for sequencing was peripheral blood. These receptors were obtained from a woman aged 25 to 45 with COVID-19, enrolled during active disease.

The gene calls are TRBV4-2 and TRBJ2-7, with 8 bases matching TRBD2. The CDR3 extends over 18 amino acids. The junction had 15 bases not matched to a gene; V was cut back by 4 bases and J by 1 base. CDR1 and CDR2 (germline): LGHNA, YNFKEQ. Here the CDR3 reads CASSLRRDGTSGSYEQYF. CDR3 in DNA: TGTGCCAGCAGCCTCCGTAGGGACGGGACTAGTGGATCCTACGAGCAGTACTTC.

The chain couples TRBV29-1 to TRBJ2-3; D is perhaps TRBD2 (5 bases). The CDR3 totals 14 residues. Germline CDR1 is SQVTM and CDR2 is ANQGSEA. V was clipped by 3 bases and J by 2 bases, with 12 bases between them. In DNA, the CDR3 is TGCAGCGTTGAGCAGGAGGACCCCACAGATACGCAGTATTTT. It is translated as CSVEQEDPTDTQYF.

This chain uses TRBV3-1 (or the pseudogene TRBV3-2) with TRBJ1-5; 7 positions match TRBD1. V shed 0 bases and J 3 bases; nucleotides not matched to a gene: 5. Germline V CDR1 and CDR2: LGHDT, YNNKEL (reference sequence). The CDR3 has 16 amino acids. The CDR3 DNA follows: TGTGCCAGCAGCCAAGAGGAAGACAGGGACAATCAGCCCCAGCATTTT. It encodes CASSQEEDRDNQPQHF.

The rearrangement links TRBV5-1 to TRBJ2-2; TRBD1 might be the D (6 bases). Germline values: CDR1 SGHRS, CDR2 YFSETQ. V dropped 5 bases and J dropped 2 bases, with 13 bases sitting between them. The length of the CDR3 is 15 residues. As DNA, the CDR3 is TGCGCCAGCAGACGATCCGGGACAAACACCGGGGAGCTGTTTTTT. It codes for CASRRSGTNTGELFF.

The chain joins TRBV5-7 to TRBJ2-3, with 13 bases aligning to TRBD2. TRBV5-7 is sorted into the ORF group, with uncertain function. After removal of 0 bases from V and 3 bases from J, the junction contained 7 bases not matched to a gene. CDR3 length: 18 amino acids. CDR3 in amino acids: CASSLATSGRWGTDTQYF. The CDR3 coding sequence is TGTGCCAGCAGCTTGGCGACTAGCGGGAGGTGGGGAACAGATACGCAGTATTTT.

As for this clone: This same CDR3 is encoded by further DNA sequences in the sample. CDR3 sequence (DNA): TGTGCCAGCAGCTTACAGGGGATGAACACTGAAGCTTTCTTT. Amino acid sequence: CASSLQGMNTEAFF. The chain uses TRBV7-9 and TRBJ1-1; possible D gene TRBD1, 6 bases. Germline V gene data show CDR1 as SEHNR and CDR2 as FQNEAQ (reference sequence). The CDR3 consists of 14 residues. The germline V and J ends were trimmed by 2 bases and 0 bases, with 7 bases remaining between them.

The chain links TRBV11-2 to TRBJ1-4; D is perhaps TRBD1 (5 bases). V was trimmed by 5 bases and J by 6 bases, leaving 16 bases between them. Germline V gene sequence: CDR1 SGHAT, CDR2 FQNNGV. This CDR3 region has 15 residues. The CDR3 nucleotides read TGTGCCAGCAGCCGAGAATCCAGGGTGGATGAAAAACTGTTTTTT. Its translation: CASSRESRVDEKLFF.

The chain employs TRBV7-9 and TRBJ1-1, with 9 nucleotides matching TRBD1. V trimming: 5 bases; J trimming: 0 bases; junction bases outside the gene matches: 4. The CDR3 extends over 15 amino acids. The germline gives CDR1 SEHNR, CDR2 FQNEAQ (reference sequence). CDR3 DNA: TGTGCCAGCAGCGCGGGACAGGGTATGAACACTGAAGCTTTCTTT. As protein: CASSAGQGMNTEAFF.